This T cell receptor (beta chain) stems from a study of cytomegalovirus exposure and HLA in healthy donors. Study-wide findings and caveats: DRB1 had the most TCR associations and HLA-C the fewest, a later analysis found, with rates varying by HLA locus.

At sampling all donors were nominally healthy, likely with unrecorded immune exposures. The primer mix had 60 Vbeta and 13 Jbeta primers. Produced via immunoSEQ multiplex PCR; TCRdb's table is partial and in-frame only. The sample carries around 250,000 clones, 75% to 85% recorded once. To note about this clone: Its antigen is currently unknown. A junction boundary mismatches the germline segment, possibly from a read error.

Per germline, CDR1 SEHNR and CDR2 FQNEAQ (reference sequence). This CDR3 is built from 15 residues. The receptor was isolated from an older woman in good health and CMV-seropositive. The chain uses TRBV7-9 and TRBJ2-6; 7 positions match TRBD1. Source material: PBMCs. CDR3 sequence: CTSSRTGAGANVLTF. DNA for the CDR3: TGTACCAGCAGCCGAACAGGGGCTGGGGCCAACGTCCTGACTTTC. Using reference TRBV7-9 and TRBJ2-6 for the parts outside the CDR3, the full variable domain is DTGVSQNPRHKITKRGQNVTFRCDPISEHNRLYWYRQTLGQGPEFLTYFQNEAQLEKSRLLSDRFSAERPKGSFSTLEIQRTEQGDSAMYLCTSSRTGAGANVLTFGAGSRLTVL.